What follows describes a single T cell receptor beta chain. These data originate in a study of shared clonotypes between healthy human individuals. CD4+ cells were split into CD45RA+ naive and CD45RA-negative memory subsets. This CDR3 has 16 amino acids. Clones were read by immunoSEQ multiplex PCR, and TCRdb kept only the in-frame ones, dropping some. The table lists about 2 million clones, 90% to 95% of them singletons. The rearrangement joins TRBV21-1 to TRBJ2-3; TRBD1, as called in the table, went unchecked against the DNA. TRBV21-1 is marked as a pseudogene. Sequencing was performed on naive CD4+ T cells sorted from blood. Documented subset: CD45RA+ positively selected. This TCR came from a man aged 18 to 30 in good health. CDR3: CASSKVQDSSTDTQYF. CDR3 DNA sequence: TGTGCCAGCAGCAAAGTACAGGATTCTAGCACAGATACGCAGTATTTT.